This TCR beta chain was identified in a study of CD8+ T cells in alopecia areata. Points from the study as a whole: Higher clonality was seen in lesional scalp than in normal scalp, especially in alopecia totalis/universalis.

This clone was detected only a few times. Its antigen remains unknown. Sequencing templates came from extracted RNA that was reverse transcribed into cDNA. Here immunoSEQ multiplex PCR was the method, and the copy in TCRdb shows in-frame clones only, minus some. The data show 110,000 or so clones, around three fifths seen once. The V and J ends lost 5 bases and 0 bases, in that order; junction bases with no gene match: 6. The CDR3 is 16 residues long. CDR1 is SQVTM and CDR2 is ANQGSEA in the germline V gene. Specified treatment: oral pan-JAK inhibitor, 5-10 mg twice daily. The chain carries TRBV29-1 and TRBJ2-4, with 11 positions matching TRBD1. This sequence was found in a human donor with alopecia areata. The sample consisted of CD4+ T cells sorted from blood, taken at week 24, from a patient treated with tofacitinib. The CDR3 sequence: CSVTSGQGGAKNIQYF. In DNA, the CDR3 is TGCAGCGTTACGTCGGGACAGGGGGGAGCCAAAAACATTCAGTACTTC.